Below, one T cell receptor (beta chain) is given with its context. The data are from a study of control samples from healthy donors and cancer patients. This CDR3 region has 15 residues. Between the trimmed V and J ends, which lost 6 bases and 3 bases, there was a span of 16 bases. Germline-derived CDR1 and CDR2 are LNHDA and SQIVND (reference sequence). Clones were sequenced by immunoSEQ multiplex PCR, and TCRdb holds only the in-frame ones, with some missing. This table has 130,000 to 150,000 clones, around nine tenths appearing once. This receptor was taken from a man aged 25-45 years in good health. Specimen: blood. This rearrangement joins TRBV19 to TRBJ2-3, with D perhaps TRBD2 (5 bases). CDR3 sequence: CASRRVERTTDTQYF. CDR3 sequence (DNA): TGTGCCAGTAGGAGGGTGGAGCGGACTACAGATACGCAGTATTTT.